Listed below are T cell receptor beta chains from one sample, sequenced in a study of blood T cell repertoires in COVID-19. The assay was immunoSEQ multiplex PCR, and TCRdb's table has in-frame clones only and misses some. The data show approximately 190,000 clones, with around four fifths seen just once and about an eighth held by the top ten. What was sequenced was peripheral blood. All receptors come from a man younger than 45 with active or convalescent COVID-19. CDR3s include the opening cysteine and the closing phenylalanine or tryptophan. Fields, in order: J gene, V gene, clone size, D gene, CDR3 DNA, CDR3 protein. A D gene is named only where the DNA matches it firmly. Clone size, where shown, is once, few, many, or a class for clones that have expanded.

TRBJ2-1	TRBV5-1	-	-	TGCGCCAGCAGCTTGGATCAACGGGAGTTTGATGAGCAGTTCTTC	CASSLDQREFDEQFF
TRBJ1-5	TRBV11-1	once	TRBD1	TGTGCCAGCAGCCGTGAGGGGGCTTTGGGTCAGCCCCAGCATTTT	CASSREGALGQPQHF
TRBJ2-3	TRBV14	-	-	TGTGCCAGCAGCCAAGTCGGGGGAAGCACAGATACGCAGTATTTT	CASSQVGGSTDTQYF
TRBJ2-2	TRBV24-1	-	TRBD2	TGTGCCACCAGTGACCCAAGCGGGGGGAACACCGGGGAGCTGTTTTTT	CATSDPSGGNTGELFF
TRBJ2-2	TRBV18	-	TRBD2	TGTGCCACAGTGGGACTAGCGGGAACCGGGGAGCTGTTTTTT	CATVGLAGTGELFF
TRBJ1-2	TRBV5-8	few	TRBD1	TGTGCCAGCAGTCGTCAGGGGGCGCTTGGCTACACCTTC	CASSRQGALGYTF
TRBJ1-5	TRBV19	-	-	TGTGCCAGTAGTACCATCAGGGGCAACGAGCGCAATCAGCCCCAGCATTTT	CASSTIRGNERNQPQHF
TRBJ2-3	TRBV19	-	-	TGTGCCAGTACTGCGGAGGGGGCGGGAGATACGCAGTATTTT	CASTAEGAGDTQYF
TRBJ1-2	TRBV3-1/TRBV3-2	-	TRBD1	TGTGCCAGCAGCTTCGGACAGGGGAAGGGCTACACCTTC	CASSFGQGKGYTF
TRBJ1-1	TRBV5-8	-	-	TGTGCCAGCAGCTTAATCGGGGGGAGTCAGGTTGGGCGAACTGAAGCTTTCTTT	CASSLIGGSQVGRTEAFF
TRBJ2-5	TRBV6-2/TRBV6-3	once	TRBD2	TGTGCCAGCAGTTCTGGACTAGCGGGAGCTGTAGAGACCCAGTACTTC	CASSSGLAGAVETQYF
TRBJ1-6	TRBV28	-	-	TGTGCCAGCAGTTTAATCGGTGGAGAGTCACCCCTCCACTTT	CASSLIGGESPLHF
TRBJ1-5	TRBV24-1	-	-	TGTGCCACCAGTGATTTCGGGGGGCAGCCCCAGCATTTT	CATSDFGGQPQHF
TRBJ2-2	TRBV19	-	-	TGTGCCAGTAGTATGGCCCCGGGGTCCACCGGGGAGCTGTTTTTT	CASSMAPGSTGELFF
TRBJ1-2	TRBV9	-	-	TGTGCCAGCAGCACCCGGGGGGGAGCTAATGGCTATGGCTACACCTTC	CASSTRGGANGYGYTF
TRBJ2-2	TRBV10-3	-	TRBD1	TGTGCCATCAGCCCGGGACAGAGCACCGGGGAGCTGTTTTTT	CAISPGQSTGELFF
TRBJ1-5	TRBV6-5	-	TRBD1	TGTGCCAGCAGCAAGGACAGGGGAAGCAATCAGCCCCAGCATTTT	CASSKDRGSNQPQHF
TRBJ1-2	TRBV2	-	-	TGTGCCAGCAGTGAATCGGAAAGAATGGCAGGCCTTTATGGCTACACCTTC	CASSESERMAGLYGYTF
TRBJ1-3	TRBV3-1/TRBV3-2	-	TRBD1	TGTGCCAGCAGCCAAGGGACAGGGGTACCAGACACCATATATTTT	CASSQGTGVPDTIYF
TRBJ1-2	TRBV5-4	-	TRBD1	TGTGCCAGCAGCTCCGGGACAGGGGGTGGACTCGGAGGCTACACCTTC	CASSSGTGGGLGGYTF
TRBJ1-2	TRBV5-1	medium-sized	-	TGCGCCAGCAGCTGGAACGAAGGGGATGGCTACACCTTC	CASSWNEGDGYTF
TRBJ1-5	TRBV6-5	-	-	TGTGCCACTCTGCTCAGTAGCAATCAGCCCCAGCATTTT	CATLLSSNQPQHF
TRBJ1-1	TRBV4-1	-	-	TGCGCCAGCAGCCAAGCCTTCCAGGGGAGGGCAGCGAACACTGAAGCTTTCTTT	CASSQAFQGRAANTEAFF
TRBJ1-1	TRBV2	once	TRBD1	TGTGCCAGCAGAGCCGGGACAGGGACGGGCACTGAAGCTTTCTTT	CASRAGTGTGTEAFF
TRBJ1-1	TRBV19	once	-	TGTGCCAGTAGTATCTTGGCAACTATGAACACTGAAGCTTTCTTT	CASSILATMNTEAFF
TRBJ1-1	TRBV5-6	-	-	TGTGCCAGCAGCTTATCAATGAACACTGAAGCTTTCTTT	CASSLSMNTEAFF
TRBJ2-1	TRBV24-1	few	TRBD2	TGTGCCACCAGTGACCGGACTAGCGGGGGGAACAATGAGCAGTTCTTC	CATSDRTSGGNNEQFF
TRBJ2-7	TRBV5-6	many	TRBD2	TGTGCCAGCAGCGTGGACAGGGCAGAGCGGGAGGGCCGGGACGAGCAGTACTTC	CASSVDRAEREGRDEQYF
TRBJ2-1	TRBV5-5	-	-	TGTGCCAGCAGTACTGGCATAGGACTTTACAATGAGCAGTTCTTC	CASSTGIGLYNEQFF
TRBJ2-7	TRBV4-1	-	TRBD1	TGCGCCAGCAGCCAAGTTTGGGGACAGGCCTACTACGAGCAGTACTTC	CASSQVWGQAYYEQYF
TRBJ2-1	TRBV5-1	-	TRBD2	TGCGCCAGCAGCTTGGGACTAGCGGGATCCGCCTCTGAGCAGTTCTTC	CASSLGLAGSASEQFF
TRBJ2-6	TRBV30	-	TRBD1	TGTGCCTGGAGTCACTACGGGACAGGAATCTCTGGGGCCAACGTCCTGACTTTC	CAWSHYGTGISGANVLTF
TRBJ2-1	TRBV30	-	-	TGTGCCTGGAGTCCATCTTACCTGGATAGCGGCGAGCAGTTCTTC	CAWSPSYLDSGEQFF
TRBJ2-5	TRBV7-2	-	TRBD2	TGTGCCAGCAGCCCAGGGACTAGCGGGAGGGCCACAGAGACCCAGTACTTC	CASSPGTSGRATETQYF
TRBJ2-3	TRBV6-2/TRBV6-3	-	TRBD2	TGTGCCAGCAGCCCGAGGACTAGCGGGAGGGCCGTAGCAGATACGCAGTATTTT	CASSPRTSGRAVADTQYF
TRBJ1-5	TRBV30	-	-	TGTGCCTGGAGTGTCGGGGTAGGGAGCAATCAGCCCCAGCATTTT	CAWSVGVGSNQPQHF
TRBJ2-5	TRBV30	-	TRBD2	TGTGCCTGGGGCCGGGACAGGGGACTAGCGGGTGGCCAAGAGACCCAGTACTTC	CAWGRDRGLAGGQETQYF
TRBJ1-5	TRBV7-8	-	-	TGTGCCAGCAGCTTAGGAGGTGGGGGCAGCAATCAGCCCCAGCATTTT	CASSLGGGGSNQPQHF
TRBJ2-1	TRBV2	-	TRBD2	TGTGCCCGGGGGGGGGCCGGGGATGAGCAGTTCTTC	CARGGAGDEQFF
TRBJ1-3	TRBV19	-	-	TGTGCCAGTATGGAGGGTCCGACTCTTACAAACACCATATATTTT	CASMEGPTLTNTIYF
TRBJ1-3	TRBV9	-	-	TGTGCCAGCAGCCCACAGGCTCTAAGCTCTGGAAACACCATATATTTT	CASSPQALSSGNTIYF
TRBJ2-6	TRBV9	-	TRBD2	TGTGCCAGCAGCGCGCCCGGGCGGGGGACTATAGTCTCTGGGGCCAACGTCCTGACTTTC	CASSAPGRGTIVSGANVLTF
TRBJ1-5	TRBV28	-	-	TGTGCCAGCAGGCCGCCGCCGGGGTCCCAGCCCCAGCATTTT	CASRPPPGSQPQHF
TRBJ2-1	TRBV19	-	-	TGTGCCAGTAGTATCGACCCTTCTAGGGGCAATGAGCAGTTCTTC	CASSIDPSRGNEQFF
TRBJ2-3	TRBV5-1	few	TRBD2	TGCGCCAGCAGCTTCGGGACTAGCGGCACAGATACGCAGTATTTT	CASSFGTSGTDTQYF
TRBJ1-1	TRBV6-2/TRBV6-3	-	-	TGTGCCAGCAGTTTACTATCGGGTGAGGGCACTGAAGCTTTCTTT	CASSLLSGEGTEAFF
TRBJ1-4	TRBV7-9	-	-	TGTGCCAGCAGCCCCCGGGGTGCAACTAATGAAAAACTGTTTTTT	CASSPRGATNEKLFF
TRBJ2-2	TRBV9	-	TRBD1	TGTGCCAGCAGCCCTACAGGGGGCAGGGGTACCGGGGAGCTGTTTTTT	CASSPTGGRGTGELFF
TRBJ2-7	TRBV5-1	-	TRBD2	TGCGCCAGCAGCTTGAAGCGACTAGCGGGAGGGGACTACGAGCAGTACTTC	CASSLKRLAGGDYEQYF
TRBJ1-4	TRBV6-5	-	TRBD1	TGTGCCAGCAGTTTACAGGGGGCTAATGAAAAACTGTTTTTT	CASSLQGANEKLFF
TRBJ2-7	TRBV7-2	-	-	TGTGCCAGCAGCGGGACTGGCGGGCCCCCCGACGAGCAGTACTTC	CASSGTGGPPDEQYF
TRBJ2-1	TRBV27	-	-	TGTGCCAGCAGCCCCGGGCCTAGGGGCTACAATGAGCAGTTCTTC	CASSPGPRGYNEQFF
TRBJ1-2	TRBV6-1	-	-	TGTGCCAGCAGTGAAGTGCACCCAGGGAAGAACTATGGCTACACCTTC	CASSEVHPGKNYGYTF
TRBJ1-1	TRBV7-8	-	-	TGTGCCAGCAGCTTAGGGTGGAGGACTGAAGCTTTCTTT	CASSLGWRTEAFF
TRBJ1-1	TRBV19	-	-	TGTGCCAGTAGTATAGGCCAGTTTGAAGCTTTCTTT	CASSIGQFEAFF
TRBJ1-5	TRBV28	-	TRBD1	TGTGCCAGCGTAGGGGGCCGCAATCAGCCCCAGCATTTT	CASVGGRNQPQHF
TRBJ1-1	TRBV12-2	-	-	TGTGCAAGTCGCCCAAGCCCTCGGGGGGCCTTTATGAACACTGAAGCTTTCTTT	CASRPSPRGAFMNTEAFF
TRBJ1-6	TRBV5-6	few	TRBD1	TGTGCCAGCAGCCCGCGAGTACGGGACAGCAATTCACCCCTCCACTTT	CASSPRVRDSNSPLHF
TRBJ1-4	TRBV27	-	-	TGTGCCAGCAGTTTATTCGGACCCTCGGGGGAAAAACTGTTTTTT	CASSLFGPSGEKLFF